The 2 T cell receptor beta chains presented below share a single source sample, sequenced in a study of cytomegalovirus exposure and HLA in healthy donors. The PCR ran on 60 Vbeta and 13 Jbeta primers. Only in-frame clones appear in the TCRdb table, and some are missing; sequencing was by immunoSEQ multiplex PCR. Reported are around 200,000 clones; the ten largest clones contain 0.65% to 0.9%. The sample taken for sequencing was PBMCs. The receptor source for this set is a woman between 18 and 29 years old in good health and CMV-seropositive.

The rearrangement joins TRBV19 to TRBJ2-1; 9 nucleotides agree with TRBD2. Germline V gives CDR1 LNHDA, CDR2 SQIVND (reference sequence). The CDR3 contains 15 residues. The trim removed 4 bases at V and 0 bases at J, leaving 1 base unmatched. The CDR3 bases are TGTGCCAGTAGTAGGACTAGCGACTCCTACAATGAGCAGTTCTTC. It translates to CASSRTSDSYNEQFF. Complete variable domain (other parts from reference TRBV19 and TRBJ2-1): DGGITQSPKYLFRKEGQNVTLSCEQNLNHDAMYWYRQDPGQGLRLIYYSQIVNDFQKGDIAEGYSVSREKKESFPLTVTSAQKNPTAFYLCASSRTSDSYNEQFFGPGTRLTVL.

The chain carries TRBV7-6 and TRBJ2-1, with 9 bases lining up with TRBD2. Unmatched junction bases numbered 13, after V lost 4 bases and J lost 9 bases. The CDR3 runs to 16 residues. Germline V gene lookup returns CDR1 SGHVS and CDR2 FNYEAQ. The CDR3 spells CASSSRTGTSIGEQFF. The DNA of the CDR3 is TGTGCCAGCAGCTCACGTACCGGGACTAGCATAGGTGAGCAGTTCTTC.